The T cell receptor (beta chain) under discussion was sequenced for a study of blood T cell repertoires in COVID-19. For the study at large: The origin of the acute and convalescent COVID-19 samples was the United States, Italy and Spain.

Looked up from germline, CDR1 is SGHKS and CDR2 is YYEKEE (reference sequence). Trimming left V 3 bases short and J 2 bases short, with 11 bases between. This CDR3 has 14 residues. Assay used: immunoSEQ multiplex PCR; TCRdb lists only in-frame clones, some missing. The table lists about 430,000 clones, roughly 90% of them singletons. This clone was counted only a few times. The clonotype was recovered from a woman in her thirties with acute COVID-19. Specimen: PBMCs or T cells enriched from blood (not recorded which). The chain couples TRBV5-5 to TRBJ1-1; D unresolved. CDR3 DNA sequence: TGTGCCAGCAGCTACGACATGAGTAACACTGAAGCTTTCTTT. Protein sequence: CASSYDMSNTEAFF.